This T cell receptor (beta chain) was recorded in a study of post-analysis software for immune sequencing data. At the level of the study: Multiple sclerosis in the patients followed relapsing-remitting, secondary progressive and progressive-relapsing courses.

The CDR3 extends over 14 amino acids. Trimming took 4 bases from V and 5 from J, leaving 12 bases between them. CDR1 is LNHDA, CDR2 SQIVND, per germline (reference sequence). This clonotype was recorded at least ten times. What it recognizes is unknown. Study-wide results and caveats: Under F measure analysis, samples from one preparation batch co-clustered strongly. Controls showed lower frequencies than patients for roughly five TRBV segments, and TRBV5-6, TRBV5-1 and TRBV20-1 were among these.

Unique molecular identifiers tagged the TCR beta cDNA libraries. With roughly 1 to 10 million T cells as the source, 400,000 to 550,000 cDNA molecules resulted. Each CDR3 protein is one row after TCRdb ran MiXCR on the PCR reads. The sample lists about 200,000 distinct CDR3 sequences; 29% were seen once. The V gene is TRBV19, the J gene TRBJ2-1, with D perhaps being TRBD1 or TRBD2 (5 bases each). This sequence originates from a girl between 2 and 17 years old with multiple sclerosis. Sequencing input: blood. CDR3 region: CASSTGTVNNEQFF. DNA of the CDR3: TGTGCCAGTAGTACCGGGACGGTCAACAATGAGCAGTTCTTC. Filled out from reference TRBV19 and TRBJ2-1, the complete variable domain reads DGGITQSPKYLFRKEGQNVTLSCEQNLNHDAMYWYRQDPGQGLRLIYYSQIVNDFQKGDIAEGYSVSREKKESFPLTVTSAQKNPTAFYLCASSTGTVNNEQFFGPGTRLTVL.